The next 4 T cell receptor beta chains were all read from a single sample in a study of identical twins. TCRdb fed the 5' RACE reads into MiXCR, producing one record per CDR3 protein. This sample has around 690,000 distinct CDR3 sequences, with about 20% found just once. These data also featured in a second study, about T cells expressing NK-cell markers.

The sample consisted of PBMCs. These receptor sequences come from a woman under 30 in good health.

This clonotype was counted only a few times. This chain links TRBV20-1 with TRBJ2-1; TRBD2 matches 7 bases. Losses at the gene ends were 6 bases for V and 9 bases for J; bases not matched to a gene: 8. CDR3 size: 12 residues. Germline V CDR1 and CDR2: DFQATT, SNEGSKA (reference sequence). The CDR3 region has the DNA TGCAGTGCCCTGGAGCGGGGACGTGAGCAGTTCTTC. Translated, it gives CSALERGREQFF.

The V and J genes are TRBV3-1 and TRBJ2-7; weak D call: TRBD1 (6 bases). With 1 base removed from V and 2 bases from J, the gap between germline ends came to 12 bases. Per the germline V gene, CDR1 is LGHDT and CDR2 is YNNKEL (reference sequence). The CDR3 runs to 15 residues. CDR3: CASSQAGVFAYEQYF. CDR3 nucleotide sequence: TGTGCCAGCAGCCAAGCAGGGGTGTTTGCCTACGAGCAGTACTTC.

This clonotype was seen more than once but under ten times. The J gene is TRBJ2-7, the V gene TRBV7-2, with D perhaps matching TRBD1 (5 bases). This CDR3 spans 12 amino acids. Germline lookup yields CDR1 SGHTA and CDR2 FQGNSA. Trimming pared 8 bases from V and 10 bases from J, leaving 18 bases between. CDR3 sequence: CASSRGGGAQYF. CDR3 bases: TGTGCCAGCTCCCGCGGTGGTGGGGCACAGTACTTC.

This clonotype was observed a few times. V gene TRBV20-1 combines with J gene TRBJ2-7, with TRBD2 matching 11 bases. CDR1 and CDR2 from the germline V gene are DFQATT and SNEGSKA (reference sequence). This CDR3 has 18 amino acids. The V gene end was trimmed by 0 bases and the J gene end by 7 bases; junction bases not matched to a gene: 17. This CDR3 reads CSARDPGLAGGPVGEQYF. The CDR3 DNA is TGCAGTGCTAGAGATCCCGGGCTAGCGGGAGGCCCGGTGGGTGAGCAGTACTTC.